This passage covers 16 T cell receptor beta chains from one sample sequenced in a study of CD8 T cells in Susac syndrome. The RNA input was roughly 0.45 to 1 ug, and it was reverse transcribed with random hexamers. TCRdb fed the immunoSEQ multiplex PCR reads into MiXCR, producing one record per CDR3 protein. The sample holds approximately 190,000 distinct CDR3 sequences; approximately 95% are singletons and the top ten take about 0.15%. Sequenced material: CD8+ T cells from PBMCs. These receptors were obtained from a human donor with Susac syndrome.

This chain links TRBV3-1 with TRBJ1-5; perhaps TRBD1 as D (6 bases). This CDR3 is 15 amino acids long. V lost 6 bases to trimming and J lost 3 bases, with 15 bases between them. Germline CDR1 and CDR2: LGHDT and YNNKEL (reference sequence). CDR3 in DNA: TGTGCCAGCAGTCCACAGGGACTCGCCAATCAGCCCCAGCATTTT. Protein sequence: CASSPQGLANQPQHF.

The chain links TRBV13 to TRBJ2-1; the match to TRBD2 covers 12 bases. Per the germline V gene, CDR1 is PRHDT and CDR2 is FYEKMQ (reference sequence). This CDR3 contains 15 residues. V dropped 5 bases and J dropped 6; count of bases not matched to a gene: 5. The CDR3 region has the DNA TGTGCCAGCAGCCCTTCTAGCGGGGGGGGCAATGAGCAGTTCTTC. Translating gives CASSPSSGGGNEQFF.

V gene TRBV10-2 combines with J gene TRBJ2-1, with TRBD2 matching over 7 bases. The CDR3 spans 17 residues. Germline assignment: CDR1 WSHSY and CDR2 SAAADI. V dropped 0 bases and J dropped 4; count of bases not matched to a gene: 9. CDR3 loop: CASSESGEERGYNEQFF. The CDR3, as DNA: TGCGCCAGCAGTGAGTCGGGGGAGGAGCGGGGATACAATGAGCAGTTCTTC.

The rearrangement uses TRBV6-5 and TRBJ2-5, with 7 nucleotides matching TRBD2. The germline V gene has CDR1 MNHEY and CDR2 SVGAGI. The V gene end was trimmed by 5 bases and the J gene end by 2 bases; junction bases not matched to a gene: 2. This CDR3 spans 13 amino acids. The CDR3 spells CASSAGEQETQYF. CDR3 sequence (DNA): TGTGCCAGCAGTGCGGGGGAACAAGAGACCCAGTACTTC.

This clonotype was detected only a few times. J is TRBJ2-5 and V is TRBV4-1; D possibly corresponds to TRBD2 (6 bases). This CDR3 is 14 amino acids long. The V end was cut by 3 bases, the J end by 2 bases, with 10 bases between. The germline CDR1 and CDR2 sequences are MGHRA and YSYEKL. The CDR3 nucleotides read TGCGCCAGCAGCCACCCGGGGGTTCAAGAGACCCAGTACTTC. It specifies CASSHPGVQETQYF.

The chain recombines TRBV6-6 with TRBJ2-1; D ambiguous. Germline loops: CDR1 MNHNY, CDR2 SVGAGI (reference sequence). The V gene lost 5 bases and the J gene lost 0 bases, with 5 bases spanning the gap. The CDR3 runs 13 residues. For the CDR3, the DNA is TGTGCCAGCAGTCCCATCTCCTACAATGAGCAGTTCTTC. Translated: CASSPISYNEQFF.

CDR3 in amino acids: CSAPTGGASTDTQYF. The DNA of the CDR3 is TGCAGTGCTCCGACAGGGGGAGCTTCCACAGATACGCAGTATTTT. The chain employs TRBV20-1 and TRBJ2-3; TRBD1 agrees at 9 bases. V was pared by 5 bases and J by 2 bases, with 8 bases of the junction left unmatched. The germline V gene encodes CDR1 DFQATT and CDR2 SNEGSKA (reference sequence). This CDR3 region has 15 residues.

The chain's CDR3 is CASSYDGTGDQPQHF. CDR3 sequence (DNA): TGTGCCAGCAGTTACGACGGGACAGGTGATCAGCCCCAGCATTTT. The chain couples TRBV6-5 to TRBJ1-5; 8 nucleotides align to TRBD1. Germline values: CDR1 MNHEY, CDR2 SVGAGI. This CDR3 is 15 amino acids long. Losses at the gene ends were 2 bases for V and 5 bases for J; bases not matched to a gene: 5.

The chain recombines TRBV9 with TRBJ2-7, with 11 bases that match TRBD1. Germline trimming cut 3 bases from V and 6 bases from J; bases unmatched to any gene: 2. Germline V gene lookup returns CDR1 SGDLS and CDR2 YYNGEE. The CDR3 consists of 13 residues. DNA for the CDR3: TGTGCCAGCAGCGGGGGGACAGGGGGCGAGCAGTACTTC. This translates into CASSGGTGGEQYF. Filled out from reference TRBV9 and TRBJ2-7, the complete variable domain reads DSGVTQTPKHLITATGQRVTLRCSPRSGDLSVYWYQQSLDQGLQFLIQYYNGEERAKGNILERFSAQQFPDLHSELNLSSLELGDSALYFCASSGGTGGEQYFGPGTRLTVT.

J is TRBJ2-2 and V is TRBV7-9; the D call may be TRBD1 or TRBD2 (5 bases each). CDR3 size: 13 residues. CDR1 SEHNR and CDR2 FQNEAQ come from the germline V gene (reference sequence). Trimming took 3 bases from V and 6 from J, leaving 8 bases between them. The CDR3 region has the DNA TGTGCCAGCAGCTTGGGGGATGCCGGGGAGCTGTTTTTT. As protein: CASSLGDAGELFF.

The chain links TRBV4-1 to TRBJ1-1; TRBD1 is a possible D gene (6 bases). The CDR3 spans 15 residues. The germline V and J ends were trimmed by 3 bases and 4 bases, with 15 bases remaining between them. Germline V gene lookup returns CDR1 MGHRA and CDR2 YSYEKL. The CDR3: CASSHYRDLGTEAFF. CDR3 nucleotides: TGCGCCAGCAGCCATTACAGGGACCTGGGCACTGAAGCTTTCTTT.

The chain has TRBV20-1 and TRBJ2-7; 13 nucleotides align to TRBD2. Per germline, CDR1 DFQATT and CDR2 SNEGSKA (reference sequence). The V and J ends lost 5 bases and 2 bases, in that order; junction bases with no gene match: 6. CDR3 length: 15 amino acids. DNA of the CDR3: TGCAGTGCTCCCCCCGGGACTAGCGGGGCCTACGAGCAGTACTTC. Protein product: CSAPPGTSGAYEQYF.

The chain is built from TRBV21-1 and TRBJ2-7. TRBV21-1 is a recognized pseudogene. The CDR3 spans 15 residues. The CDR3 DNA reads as TGTGCCAGCAGCAAAGACGGCACCACGGCCTACGAGCAGTACTTC. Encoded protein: CASSKDGTTAYEQYF.

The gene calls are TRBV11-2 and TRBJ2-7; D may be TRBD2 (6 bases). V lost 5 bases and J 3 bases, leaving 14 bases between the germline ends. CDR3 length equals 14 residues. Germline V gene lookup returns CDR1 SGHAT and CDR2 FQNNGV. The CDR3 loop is CASSGTTSYYEQYF. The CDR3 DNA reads TGTGCCAGCAGCGGAACGACTAGTTACTACGAGCAGTACTTC.

In nucleotides, the CDR3 is TGTGCCAGCAGTTCTACTAGCGGTGATAGGGAGACCCAGTACTTC. Protein: CASSSTSGDRETQYF. V usage is TRBV6-5 and J usage is TRBJ2-5, with 8 positions matching TRBD2. V lost 4 bases, J lost 5 bases, and 9 bases stayed unmatched. This CDR3 has 15 residues. Germline V gene lookup returns CDR1 MNHEY and CDR2 SVGAGI.

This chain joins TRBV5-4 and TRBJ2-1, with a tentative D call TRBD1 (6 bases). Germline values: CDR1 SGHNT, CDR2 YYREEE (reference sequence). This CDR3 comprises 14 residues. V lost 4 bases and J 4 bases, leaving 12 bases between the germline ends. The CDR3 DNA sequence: TGTGCCAGCAGCCCTAAGACAGGATACAATGAGCAGTTCTTC. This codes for CASSPKTGYNEQFF.